Below, one TCR beta chain is given with its context. Its antigen target is currently unknown. No base quality values were provided; no much bigger clone lies one nucleotide off. The data derive from a study of cytomegalovirus exposure and HLA in healthy donors (dated by TCRdb to the late 2010s). Some background on the complete study: The 550 to 750 repertoires of the first cohort and the roughly 120 validation repertoires were produced on the same platform, according to a later analysis. The study combined high-throughput TCR immunosequencing, statistical association of individual TCRs with disease status, and machine learning to predict cytomegalovirus infection status. The study aimed to test whether signatures of past pathogen exposure could be identified by cataloging public T cell receptors. Along with the roughly 700-subject first cohort, a separate validation cohort of over a hundred different subjects was used.

Findings and caveats that apply to the study as a whole: Most TCR sequences were observed very rarely across donors, whereas some public TCRs were present in many individuals. A few of the identified cytomegalovirus-associated TCR beta chains were confirmed in vitro to be specific for cytomegalovirus antigens. Cytomegalovirus status was reported to be diagnosed by the classifier with high specificity and sensitivity in both the original and validation cohorts. It was suggested by the authors that the approach could potentially be generalized to other disease states and immunological phenotypes. Of the cluster scores, roughly 95% were above 0 in a later analysis, which found that TCRs clustered in the first cohort also tended to co-occur in the approximately 110 validation repertoires. The study listed 150 to 200 TCR beta chains as associated with cytomegalovirus. All 120 or so repertoires were used to score co-occurrence in the validation cohort in a later analysis, because that analysis had no HLA typing for the cohort.

Sequences MNHNS (CDR1) and SASEGT (CDR2) are obtained from the germline V gene. Reading from cysteine to phenylalanine, the CDR3 counts 13 amino acids. Only the CDR3 portion is preserved as DNA: 39 bases, with reading frame beginning at the first base. V loses 6 bases at its end and J loses 8 bases; junction bases beyond the gene matches: 6. The donors were included in the validation cohort of some 120 subjects, a group kept apart from the roughly 730-subject first cohort. The library was prepared using the immunoSEQ multiplex PCR assay. The study's processing was this. A statistical classification framework was built for diagnosing cytomegalovirus status from the catalog of TCR beta chain sequences. TCRdb re-hosts the immuneACCESS table, in-frame sequences only. Its copies lack some clones; in the studies checked, an unresolved V gene accounts for under half of them, and the cause for the rest is not known. V and J calls and clone size are given by that table; D and trimming were obtained from the DNA. Within this sample are roughly 230,000 clones, with about nine tenths of them counted one time only. The biggest ten clones account for around 3.1% of the sample.

The source material was PBMCs. This TCR derives from a woman under 40 in good health and CMV-seronegative. The sequence joins TRBV6-1 to TRBJ2-1; 8 bases in the junction line up with TRBD1. The nucleotide sequence is TGTGCCAGCAGGACAGGGGCCCCGGATGAGCAGTTCTTC. Its translation reads: CASRTGAPDEQFF.